This note documents a single T cell receptor beta chain sequence. Its antigen remains unknown. TCRdb independently ran MiXCR on the reads; one entry per CDR3 protein. The sample shows about 600,000 distinct CDR3 sequences, 24% of them seen only once. The record originates from a study of T cell repertoires in cytomegalovirus infection. Overall study: CMV infection together with matching HLA type was indicated by public TCR beta signatures. Study findings and constraints: The study identified carriers of CMV plus the relevant HLA from cumulative public TCR beta family frequency. HLA-C-restricted CMV-specific TCR beta clonotypes were dominant in the ex vivo response.

V was clipped by 5 bases and J by 3 bases, with 16 bases between them. CDR3 length: 14 amino acids. Germline V lookup: CDR1 DFQATT, CDR2 SNEGSKA (reference sequence). Sequences were obtained from CD8+ T cells from PBMCs. This clonotype was obtained from a human donor in good health (CMV status not recorded). Some clones in this sample may be carry-over from other donors' samples. V is TRBV20-1 and J is TRBJ1-1; D uncertain. The CDR3 bases are TGCAGTGCTCATCCTGGGCCCGAGGACACTGAAGCTTTCTTT. The encoded protein is CSAHPGPEDTEAFF.